This passage covers 16 T cell receptor beta chains from one sample sequenced in a study of blood T cell repertoires in COVID-19 (dated by TCRdb to 2020 to 2022). Receptors were amplified or captured by the immunoSEQ multiplex PCR assay. TCRdb provides this immuneACCESS table in a form limited to in-frame rearrangements. Some clones are lacking; in checked studies, under half of them reflect an unresolved V gene, and why the rest are absent is not known. A total of about 220,000 clones appear in this sample, roughly four fifths of them only once. Clones ranked in the top ten supply around 3.4% of the sample. Input material: PBMCs or T cells enriched from blood (not recorded which). Every receptor here comes from a woman aged 55-70 years who had recovered from COVID-19.

V and J are TRBV24-1 and TRBJ1-2, with D possibly TRBD1 on 6 matching bases. V lost 9 bases and J lost 8, with 15 bases in between. The germline V gene has CDR1 KGHDR and CDR2 SFDVKD. CDR3 size: 12 residues. The CDR3 nucleotides read TGTGCCACCCGAGGGGCAGGGGAAGGCTACACCTTC. Its translation is CATRGAGEGYTF.

The J gene is TRBJ2-1, the V gene TRBV5-5, with D unresolved. The CDR3 runs 16 residues. V lost 0 bases and J 3 bases, leaving 13 bases between the germline ends. CDR1 and CDR2 from the germline V gene are SGHKS and YYEKEE (reference sequence). CDR3 in amino acids: CASSLAAVQLYNEQFF. In DNA, the CDR3 is TGTGCCAGCAGCTTGGCCGCAGTACAGCTCTACAATGAGCAGTTCTTC.

This chain links TRBV6-5 with TRBJ1-2, with D possibly matching TRBD1 (5 bases). The germline V and J ends were trimmed by 6 bases and 4 bases, with 15 bases remaining between them. The CDR3 is 14 residues long. Germline-derived CDR1 and CDR2 are MNHEY and SVGAGI. The chain's CDR3 is CASSPAGQGYGYTF. The CDR3 region has the DNA TGTGCCAGCAGCCCCGCCGGGCAGGGCTATGGCTACACCTTC.

This clone was observed a handful of times. The chain combines TRBV28 with TRBJ2-7; 7 bases fit TRBD1. The germline V gene encodes CDR1 MDHEN and CDR2 SYDVKM. With V trimmed by 7 bases and J by 2 bases, 11 bases remained unmatched. The CDR3 consists of 15 residues. The CDR3 DNA reads TGTGCCAGCACTAAACCGGGACAGTTAACCTACGAGCAGTACTTC. Protein product: CASTKPGQLTYEQYF.

A few counts support this clone. The same CDR3 can be traced to other DNA sequences in this sample. V and J are TRBV5-6 and TRBJ1-4; D gene unclear. CDR3 length: 14 amino acids. Germline V gene sequence: CDR1 SGHDT, CDR2 YYEEEE. V lost 2 bases and J lost 1, with 6 bases in between. Here the CDR3 DNA reads TGTGCCAGCAGCTTTAAGCAAACTAATGAAAAACTGTTTTTT. Its protein is CASSFKQTNEKLFF.

The chain employs TRBV7-2 and TRBJ1-5; 9 positions match TRBD1. CDR1 SGHTA and CDR2 FQGNSA come from the germline V gene. The J segment lost 5 bases and the V segment lost 0 bases, leaving 8 bases of the junction unmatched. CDR3 length equals 17 residues. DNA of the CDR3: TGTGCCAGCAGCTTAGCTGGCGGACAGGGGTCACATCAGCCCCAGCATTTT. This gives the protein CASSLAGGQGSHQPQHF.

This clone was detected only a few times. J is TRBJ1-2 and V is TRBV28; 9 bases map to TRBD1. The CDR3 has 16 residues. With 6 bases clipped from V and 8 bases from J, the junction kept 16 bases outside the gene matches. The V gene's germline CDR1 is MDHEN and CDR2 SYDVKM. The DNA of the CDR3 is TGTGCCAGCAGCCGACCTCCCGGGACAGGGCAATTGGGCTACACCTTC. It translates to CASSRPPGTGQLGYTF.

This clone was found once. The V gene is TRBV6-5, the J gene TRBJ1-2, with TRBD1 matching 8 bases. Per germline, CDR1 MNHEY and CDR2 SVGAGI. V trimming: 6 bases; J trimming: 8 bases; junction bases outside the gene matches: 8. The CDR3 is 13 amino acids. The CDR3 here is CASRPQGARGYTF. DNA of the CDR3: TGTGCCAGCAGACCCCAGGGGGCGAGGGGCTACACCTTC.

The genes are TRBV20-1 and TRBJ2-7; D is perhaps TRBD1 (5 bases). The CDR3 runs 11 residues. Per the germline V gene, CDR1 is DFQATT and CDR2 is SNEGSKA (reference sequence). V was shortened by 1 base and J by 6 bases, with 7 bases between the two germline ends. The CDR3 region has the DNA TGCAGTGCTAGAGTAACAGGCGAGCAGTACTTC. It encodes CSARVTGEQYF.

This chain uses TRBV27 with TRBJ2-1, with 8 bases lining up with TRBD1. Germline V gives CDR1 MNHEY, CDR2 SMNVEV (reference sequence). This CDR3 has 16 residues. The J segment lost 8 bases and the V segment lost 5 bases, leaving 14 bases of the junction unmatched. The DNA for the CDR3 is TGTGCCAGCAGTCCCCTAACGGGACAGGAAGCCTATGAGCAGTTCTTC. Translated: CASSPLTGQEAYEQFF.

This clone appeared a single time. The chain combines TRBV19 with TRBJ1-1; 8 nucleotides agree with TRBD1. The ends lost 9 bases at V and 0 bases at J; junction bases unmatched: 6. Looked up from germline, CDR1 is LNHDA and CDR2 is SQIVND (reference sequence). CDR3 length equals 14 residues. The CDR3 region has the DNA TGTGCCAGCGGCCGACAGGGGATGAACACTGAAGCTTTCTTT. The encoded protein is CASGRQGMNTEAFF.

This clone was picked up one time. J is TRBJ1-5 and V is TRBV20-1; D might be TRBD1 (5 bases). CDR1 and CDR2 from the germline V gene are DFQATT and SNEGSKA (reference sequence). The V end was cut by 3 bases, the J end by 5 bases, with 14 bases between. There are 14 residues in the CDR3. The CDR3 DNA sequence: TGCAGTGCTAGTCAGGGAAAGATGGATCAGCCCCAGCATTTT. It yields the protein CSASQGKMDQPQHF.

The rearrangement uses TRBV6-2 or TRBV6-3 and TRBJ1-1; D call uncertain. The germline V gene has CDR1 MNHEY and CDR2 SVGEGT. Trimming took off 5 bases at V and 2 bases at J, with 9 bases between the two ends. The CDR3 sequence is 13 residues long. The CDR3 region is CASSTQRNTEAFF. CDR3 nucleotides: TGTGCCAGCAGTACACAAAGAAACACTGAAGCTTTCTTT.

J is TRBJ2-3 and V is TRBV12-5; D gene ambiguous. This CDR3 is built from 15 residues. Germline loops: CDR1 LGHNT, CDR2 FRNRAP. The V gene lost 6 bases and the J gene lost 6 bases, with 19 bases spanning the gap. The CDR3 bases are TGTGCTAGTGGACCAGACGAATCTCCCGGGGATACGCAGTATTTT. This sequence encodes CASGPDESPGDTQYF. Based on the CDR3 plus reference TRBV12-5 and TRBJ2-3, the full variable domain is DARVTQTPRHKVTEMGQEVTMRCQPILGHNTVFWYRQTMMQGLELLAYFRNRAPLDDSGMPKDRFSAEMPDATLATLKIQPSEPRDSAVYFCASGPDESPGDTQYFGPGTRLTVL.

This chain connects TRBV2 to TRBJ2-5, with 8 bases matching TRBD2. The V gene end was trimmed by 5 bases and the J gene end by 5 bases; junction bases not matched to a gene: 7. This CDR3 has 14 amino acids. Germline values: CDR1 SNHLY, CDR2 FYNNEI. CDR3 amino acids: CASSLRTGGETQYF. Here the CDR3 DNA reads TGTGCCAGCAGTTTAAGGACGGGGGGGGAGACCCAGTACTTC.

This chain joins TRBV30 and TRBJ2-1, with 11 positions matching TRBD2. This CDR3 has 13 residues. Per the germline V gene, CDR1 is GTSNPN and CDR2 is SVGIG (reference sequence). V gave up 4 bases and J gave up 9 bases; unmatched junction bases: 5. The CDR3 bases are TGTGCCTGGAAGCTAGCGGGAGGCGGTGAGCAGTTCTTC. Amino acid sequence: CAWKLAGGGEQFF.